This paragraph covers one T cell receptor beta chain sequence. CDR1 is LGHDT, CDR2 YNNKEL, per germline (reference sequence). With V trimmed by 3 bases and J by 7 bases, 8 bases remained unmatched. The CDR3 sequence is 15 residues long. The TCRbeta library was prepared with unique molecular identifiers. TCRdb reanalysed the PCR reads using MiXCR and keeps one entry per CDR3 protein. The repertoire holds 100,000 to 120,000 distinct CDR3 sequences, with 10% as singletons. The data belong to a study of T-cell reconstitution after alpha-beta-depleted transplantation in children. Sequenced material: PBMCs from the stem cell graft donor, taken from the stem cell graft. The TCR comes from a human donor who donated a stem cell graft to a child with acute lymphoblastic leukemia. The chain recombines TRBV3-1 with TRBJ2-1, with 8 bases identical to TRBD2. The chain's CDR3 is CASSHSGTGANEQFF. The CDR3 region has the DNA TGTGCCAGCAGCCATAGCGGGACGGGTGCAAATGAGCAGTTCTTC.